This T cell receptor beta chain stems from a study of blood T cell repertoires in COVID-19 (dated by TCRdb to 2019 to 2021). Regarding the study in general: Samples from collaborators originated in the United States, Italy and Spain and spanned both the acute and convalescent phases of COVID-19. The material from the prospective study consisted of cDNA or gDNA derived from T cells, B-cell-depleted T cells, or PBMCs. Subjects who had been exposed to COVID-19, were actively infected with it, or had recovered from it provided the deeply sampled blood TCRbeta repertoires that made up the dataset. The repertoires were made available in a free public database intended to serve as a resource for research on the immune response to SARS-CoV-2. The samples were drawn from two sources: the first 160 participants of the ongoing ImmuneRACE study, and 1,000 to 1,500 subjects contributed by 6 global collaborators. Nearly every sample came with metadata listing a de-identified subject ID, COVID-19 status, age in years and sex. Where available, HLA class I and class II types were obtained from metadata supplied by the sample provider rather than from assay-based typing.

The immunoSEQ Assay, a bias-controlled multiplex PCR, was used to amplify TCRbeta CDR3 regions from genomic DNA. In the original analysis: Within the assay, amplification of reference gene primers was used to estimate how many nucleated cells each sample contained. To quantify the absolute abundance of each unique TCRbeta CDR3 rearrangement, sequence reads were collapsed and filtered. Productive Simpson clonality was computed per sample as the square root of Simpson's diversity index over productive rearrangements. TCRdb took over this immuneACCESS table, retaining in-frame rearrangements with V and J assigned. Such tables are incomplete; in checked studies, under half of the missing clones stem from an unresolved V gene, and the remainder is unexplained. D and trimming come from the DNA, and the V and J calls and clone size come from that table. The sample includes approximately 260,000 clones, with around 90% observed a single time. The top ten constitute around 2% of the sample.

Enrolling through a virtual design, the prospective study's participants ranged in age from roughly 18 to 89 years and lived across about two dozen United States geographic areas. In the prospective study, cohorts were assigned on the basis of participant-reported clinical history obtained from a screening survey and a study questionnaire. Recovered participants in ImmuneRACE Cohort 3 were defined by two consecutive negative NP/OP PCR tests, clearance by a healthcare professional, or resolution of symptoms. Mobile phlebotomists in the prospective study collected whole blood, serum and a nasopharyngeal or oropharyngeal swab from every participant. Participants in the prospective study had the option to provide additional blood draws and questionnaires over a roughly 2-month period. Blood samples from the prospective study were shipped frozen or at room temperature prior to DNA extraction. Study-wide conclusions, independent of this receptor: Clinical and demographic metadata were provided uncurated, with the amount varying by source and participant.

This clone occurred once. No cognate antigen has been identified for it. No base qualities exist here, and no much larger clone lies one base off it. This receptor was taken from a woman between 18 and 30 years old who had recovered from COVID-19. The sequenced material came from PBMCs or T cells enriched from blood (not recorded which).

Here is the DNA: TGTGCCAGCAGCTTCGACAGGTCTCAGGTCTATGGCTACACCTTC. It translates as CASSFDRSQVYGYTF. The chain employs TRBV5-8 and TRBJ1-2; possibly the D gene is TRBD1, per 6 matching bases. The CDR3 covers 15 residues, taking in both the cysteine and the phenylalanine. Here the CDR3 DNA is all that survives: 45 bases in frame from base 1. According to the germline V gene, CDR1 reads SGHTS and CDR2 reads YDEGEE. The V and J ends are trimmed by 2 bases and 4 bases, leaving 15 bases between them.